Below, one T cell receptor (beta chain) is given with its context. Its target is unknown. This CDR3 comprises 14 residues. V was pared by 0 bases and J by 10 bases, with 6 bases of the junction left unmatched. Germline V CDR1 and CDR2: MNHNS, SASEGT. Every contributor of samples was a Caucasian grown-up residing in Nashville, Tennessee. The data were obtained in a study of shared clonotypes between healthy human individuals. Study-wide results and caveats: A limitation of the genetic and exposure-history diversity represented arose from few donors.

Assay execution took place at the deep level. Profiled with immunoSEQ multiplex PCR; TCRdb holds only in-frame clones, not every one. Here the sample spans roughly 500,000 clones, 79% being singletons. The sequence derives from a woman between 40 and 50 years old in good health. Some clones in this sample may be carry-over from other donors' samples. Sequenced input: PBMCs. This rearrangement joins TRBV6-1 to TRBJ2-1; 7 nucleotides match TRBD1. The CDR3 DNA sequence: TGTGCCAGCAGTGAAGCGTTTAGCAGGGGGGAGCAGTTCTTC. It is translated as CASSEAFSRGEQFF.